Described below is a single T cell receptor beta chain sequence and its context. Its target is not known. V was clipped by 3 bases and J by 4 bases; unmatched bases: 5. This CDR3 has 15 residues. Germline V gene data show CDR1 as KGHSH and CDR2 as LQKENI. The sample originates from a study of beta chain features in type 1 diabetes. Overall study context: Patients and healthy donors were similar in age, gender and cell yields.

Whole-study results and caveats: Highly expressing activated T cells could be over-counted with a cDNA template. Patients showed naive, central memory and Treg TCRB repertoires that appeared more similar than those of healthy donors. TCRB CDR3s from Type 1 diabetes patients were moderately but significantly shorter in all four CD4+ subsets.

Reverse transcription of all isolated RNA meant that expressed TCRB transcripts were sequenced. TCRdb keeps only in-frame clones here, not all; method: immunoSEQ multiplex PCR. The repertoire consists of over 650,000 clones, with around 15% occurring once and the leading ten covering just under 0.04%. The rearrangement joins TRBV18 to TRBJ1-4; the match to TRBD1 covers 7 bases. Sequenced sample: naive CD4+ T cells from blood. The clonotype was recovered from a man aged 18 to 29 with type 1 diabetes. CDR3 bases: TGTGCCAGCTCACCTTCGACAGGGATTAATGAAAAACTGTTTTTT. This sequence encodes CASSPSTGINEKLFF. Variable domain in full (rest from reference TRBV18 and TRBJ1-4): NAGVMQNPRHLVRRRGQEARLRCSPMKGHSHVYWYRQLPEEGLKFMVYLQKENIIDESGMPKERFSAEFPKEGPSILRIQQVVRGDSAAYFCASSPSTGINEKLFFGSGTQLSVL.